Sequencing of this TCR beta chain was carried out in a study of graft-versus-host responses after intestinal transplantation. This CDR3 comprises 13 residues. From germline, CDR1 is MDHEN and CDR2 SYDVKM. Deletions cut 4 bases from V and 4 bases from J, with 11 bases between. With respect to this clone: The target antigen is unknown.

Repertoires were generated with immunoSEQ multiplex PCR, while TCRdb's copy carries only in-frame clones and drops some. Among tens of thousands of clones listed, over 85% were seen once. The specimen comprised unstimulated CD8+ T cells sorted from spleen or lymph node cells, sampled before transplant. This TCR derives from a human donor who was the organ donor for an intestinal transplant. The chain carries TRBV28 and TRBJ2-7, with D possibly TRBD1 on 6 matching bases. CDR3 DNA: TGTGCCAGCAGTTGGGCCAGGGGTTACGAGCAGTACTTC. The encoded protein is CASSWARGYEQYF. The variable domain in full, with the rest retrieved from reference TRBV28 and TRBJ2-7, is DVKVTQSSRYLVKRTGEKVFLECVQDMDHENMFWYRQDPGLGLRLIYFSYDVKMKEKGDIPEGYSVSREKKERFSLILESASTNQTSMYLCASSWARGYEQYFGPGTRLTVT.